This TCR beta chain emerged from a study of T cells in Graves' hyperthyroidism and ophthalmopathy. Template material for amplifying TCR beta CDR3 regions consisted of RNA transcripts. Carried out on the TCR CDR3, a first-round RT-PCR used the HTBI primer set. TCRdb analysed the multiplex PCR reads with MiXCR anew, one entry per CDR3 protein. This sample has approximately 430,000 distinct CDR3 sequences, with about 15% found just once. Notes on this clonotype: A junction end diverges from the germline sequence, so it may reflect a read error.

The specimen sequenced was blood. This clonotype originated in a woman under 30 with Graves' hyperthyroidism.

The CDR3 DNA sequence: TGTGCCAGCAGTAGACTAGCGGGGGGGAACACCGGGGAGCTGGTTTTT. Residues: CASSRLAGGNTGELVF. This chain joins TRBV6-2 or TRBV6-3 and TRBJ2-2, with TRBD2 matching over 14 bases. The CDR3 is 16 residues long. CDR1 and CDR2 from the germline V gene are MNHEY and SVGEGT.